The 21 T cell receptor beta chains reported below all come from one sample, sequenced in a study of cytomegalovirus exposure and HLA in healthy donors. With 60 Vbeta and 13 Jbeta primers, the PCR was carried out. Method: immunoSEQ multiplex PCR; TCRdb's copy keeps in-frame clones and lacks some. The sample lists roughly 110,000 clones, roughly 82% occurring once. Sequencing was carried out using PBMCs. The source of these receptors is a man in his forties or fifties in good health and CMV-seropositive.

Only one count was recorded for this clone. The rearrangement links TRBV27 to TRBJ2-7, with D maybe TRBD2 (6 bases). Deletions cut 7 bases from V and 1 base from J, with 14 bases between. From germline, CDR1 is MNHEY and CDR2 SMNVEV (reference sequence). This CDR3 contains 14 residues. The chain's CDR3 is CASTKSRGSYEQYF. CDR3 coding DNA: TGTGCCAGCACAAAATCCCGGGGGTCCTACGAGCAGTACTTC.

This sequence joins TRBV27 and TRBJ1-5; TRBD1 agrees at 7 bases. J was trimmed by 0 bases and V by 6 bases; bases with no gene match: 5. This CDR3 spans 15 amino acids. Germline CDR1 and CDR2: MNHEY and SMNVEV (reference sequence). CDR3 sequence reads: CASSPAGGSNQPQHF. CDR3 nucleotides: TGTGCCAGCAGCCCGGCAGGGGGTAGCAATCAGCCCCAGCATTTT.

CDR3 nucleotides: TGTGCCAGCAGCGCCCGACAGGAATCCACAGATACGCAGTATTTT. Translated, it gives CASSARQESTDTQYF. The chain links TRBV9 to TRBJ2-3; possible D gene TRBD1, 6 bases. V was pared by 3 bases and J by 2 bases, with 13 bases between. The CDR3 length is 15 residues. From germline, CDR1 is SGDLS and CDR2 YYNGEE.

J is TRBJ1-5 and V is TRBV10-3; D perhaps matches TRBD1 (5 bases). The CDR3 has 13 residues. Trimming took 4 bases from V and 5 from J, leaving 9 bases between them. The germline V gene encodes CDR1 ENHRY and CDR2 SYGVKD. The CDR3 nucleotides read TGTGCCATCAGTGGCCGGGGGGATCAGCCCCAGCATTTT. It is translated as CAISGRGDQPQHF.

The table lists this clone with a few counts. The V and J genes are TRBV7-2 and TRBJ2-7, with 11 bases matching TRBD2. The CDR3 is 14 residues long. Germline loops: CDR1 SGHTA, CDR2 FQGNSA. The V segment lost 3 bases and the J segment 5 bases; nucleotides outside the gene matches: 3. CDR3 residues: CASSFASGGNEQYF. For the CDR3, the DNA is TGTGCCAGCAGCTTCGCTAGCGGGGGGAACGAGCAGTACTTC.

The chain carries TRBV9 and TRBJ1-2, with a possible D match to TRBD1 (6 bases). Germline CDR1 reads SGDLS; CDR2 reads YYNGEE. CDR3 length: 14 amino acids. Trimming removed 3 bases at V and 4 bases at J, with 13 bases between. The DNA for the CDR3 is TGTGCCAGCAGCGCGCAGGGGATAGGCTATGGCTACACCTTC. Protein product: CASSAQGIGYGYTF.

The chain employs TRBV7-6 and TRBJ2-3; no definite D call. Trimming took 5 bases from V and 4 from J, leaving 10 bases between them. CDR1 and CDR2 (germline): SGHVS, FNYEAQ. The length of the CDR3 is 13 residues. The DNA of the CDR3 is TGTGCCAGCAGCCTACCTCCCGCAGATACGCAGTATTTT. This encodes CASSLPPADTQYF.

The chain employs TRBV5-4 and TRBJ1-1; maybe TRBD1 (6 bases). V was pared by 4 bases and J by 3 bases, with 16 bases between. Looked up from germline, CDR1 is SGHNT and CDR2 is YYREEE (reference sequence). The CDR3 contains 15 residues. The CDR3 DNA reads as TGTGCCAGCAGCGGGGCACAGGGATCCTACACTGAAGCTTTCTTT. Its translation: CASSGAQGSYTEAFF.

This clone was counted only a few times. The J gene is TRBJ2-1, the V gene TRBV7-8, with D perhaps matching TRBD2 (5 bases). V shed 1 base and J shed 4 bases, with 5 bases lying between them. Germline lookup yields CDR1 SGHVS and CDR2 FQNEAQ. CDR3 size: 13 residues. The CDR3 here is CASSLGEYNEQFF. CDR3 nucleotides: TGTGCCAGCAGCTTAGGGGAGTACAATGAGCAGTTCTTC.

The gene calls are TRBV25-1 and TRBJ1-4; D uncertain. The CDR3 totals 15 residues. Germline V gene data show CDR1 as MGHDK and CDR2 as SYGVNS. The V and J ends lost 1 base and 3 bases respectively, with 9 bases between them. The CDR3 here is CASSEFRGANEKLFF. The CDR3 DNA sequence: TGTGCCAGCAGTGAATTTCGGGGTGCTAATGAAAAACTGTTTTTT.

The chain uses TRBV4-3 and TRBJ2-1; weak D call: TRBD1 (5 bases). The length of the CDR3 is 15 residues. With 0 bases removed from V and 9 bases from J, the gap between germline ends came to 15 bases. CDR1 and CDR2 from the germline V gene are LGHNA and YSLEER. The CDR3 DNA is TGCGCCAGCAGCCAAGATCAACAGGCCCTGGCTGAGCAGTTCTTC. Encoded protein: CASSQDQQALAEQFF.

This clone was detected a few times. The CDR3: CASRETGGTEAFF. The CDR3 DNA is TGTGCCAGCAGGGAAACAGGGGGCACTGAAGCTTTCTTT. The chain couples TRBV6-5 to TRBJ1-1, with 8 bases fitting TRBD1. This CDR3 spans 13 amino acids. Unmatched junction bases numbered 4, after V lost 6 bases and J lost 4 bases. Per the germline V gene, CDR1 is MNHEY and CDR2 is SVGAGI.

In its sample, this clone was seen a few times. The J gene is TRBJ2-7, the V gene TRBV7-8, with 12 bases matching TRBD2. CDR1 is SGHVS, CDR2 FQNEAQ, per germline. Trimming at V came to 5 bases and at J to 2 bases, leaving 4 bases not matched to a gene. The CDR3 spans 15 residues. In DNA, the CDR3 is TGTGCCAGCAGCACACTAGCGGGGGGAGCCTACGAGCAGTACTTC. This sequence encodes CASSTLAGGAYEQYF.

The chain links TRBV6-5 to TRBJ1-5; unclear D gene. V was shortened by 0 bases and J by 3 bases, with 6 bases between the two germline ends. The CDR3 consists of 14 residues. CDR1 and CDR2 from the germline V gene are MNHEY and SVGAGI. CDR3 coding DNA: TGTGCCAGCAGTTACTCCCGACTCAATCAGCCCCAGCATTTT. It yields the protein CASSYSRLNQPQHF.

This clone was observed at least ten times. This chain's CDR3 is CASSLAGGNTIYF. The CDR3 nucleotides are TGTGCCAGCAGCTTAGCCGGTGGAAACACCATATATTTT. The rearrangement uses TRBV11-2 and TRBJ1-3; no definite D call. Germline V gives CDR1 SGHAT, CDR2 FQNNGV. The CDR3 runs to 13 residues. Trimming took 1 base from V and 3 from J, leaving 4 bases between them.

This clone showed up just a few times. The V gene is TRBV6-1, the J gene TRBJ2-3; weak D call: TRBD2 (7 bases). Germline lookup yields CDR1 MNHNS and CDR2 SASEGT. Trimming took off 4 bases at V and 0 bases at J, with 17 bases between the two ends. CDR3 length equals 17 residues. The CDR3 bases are TGTGCCAGCAGTGGGGCGGGGGCAACCTCTAGCACAGATACGCAGTATTTT. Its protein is CASSGAGATSSTDTQYF.

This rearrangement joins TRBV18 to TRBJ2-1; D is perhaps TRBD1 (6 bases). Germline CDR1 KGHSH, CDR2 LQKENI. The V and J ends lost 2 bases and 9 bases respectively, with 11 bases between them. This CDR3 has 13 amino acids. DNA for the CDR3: TGTGCCAGCTCACCATTAACAGGGAGTGAGCAGTTCTTC. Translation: CASSPLTGSEQFF.

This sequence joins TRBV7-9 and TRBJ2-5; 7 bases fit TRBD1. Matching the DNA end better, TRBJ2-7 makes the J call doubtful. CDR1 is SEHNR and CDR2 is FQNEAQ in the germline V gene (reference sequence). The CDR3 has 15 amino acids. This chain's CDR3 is CASSSQRTGSYEQYF. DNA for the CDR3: TGTGCCAGCAGCTCGCAGAGGACAGGATCCTACGAGCAGTACTTC.

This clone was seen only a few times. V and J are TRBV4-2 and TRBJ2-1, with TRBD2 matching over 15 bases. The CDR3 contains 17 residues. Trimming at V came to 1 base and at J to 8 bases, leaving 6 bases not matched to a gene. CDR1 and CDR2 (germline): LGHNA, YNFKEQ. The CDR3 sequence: CASSQGGLAGGQDEQFF. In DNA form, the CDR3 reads TGTGCCAGCAGCCAAGGGGGACTAGCGGGGGGCCAGGATGAGCAGTTCTTC.

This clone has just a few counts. The CDR3 reads CASSLDRGLDYGYTF. CDR3 in DNA: TGTGCCAGCAGCTTAGACAGGGGGCTGGACTATGGCTACACCTTC. V gene TRBV7-6 combines with J gene TRBJ1-2; 9 bases agree with TRBD1. This CDR3 has 15 amino acids. The germline V gene encodes CDR1 SGHVS and CDR2 FNYEAQ. The junction had 3 bases not matched to a gene; V was cut back by 1 base and J by 3 bases.

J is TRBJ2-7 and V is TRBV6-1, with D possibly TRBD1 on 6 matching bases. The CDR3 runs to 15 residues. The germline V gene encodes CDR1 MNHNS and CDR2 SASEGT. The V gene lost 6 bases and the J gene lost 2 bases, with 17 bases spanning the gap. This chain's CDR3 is CASRNPGTRPYEQYF. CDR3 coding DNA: TGTGCCAGCAGAAACCCCGGGACACGGCCCTACGAGCAGTACTTC.